One sample yielded the 24 T cell receptor beta chains listed below, sequenced in a study of blood T cell repertoires in COVID-19. Sequencing was performed with immunoSEQ multiplex PCR; in TCRdb, only in-frame clones are kept and a portion is missing. This table holds 72,000 or so clones, 80% to 85% found once. What was sequenced was peripheral blood. These TCRs come from a human donor in a cohort sampled during active COVID-19.

The genes are TRBV6-5 and TRBJ1-1; TRBD1 matches at 8 bases. Unmatched junction bases numbered 6, after V lost 8 bases and J lost 4 bases. CDR3 length equals 13 residues. Germline V gene lookup returns CDR1 MNHEY and CDR2 SVGAGI. The CDR3 sequence is CASSTGVVTEAFF. In nucleotides, the CDR3 is TGTGCCAGCTCGACAGGGGTAGTCACTGAAGCTTTCTTT.

This clone was seen a handful of times. This chain joins TRBV3-1 (or the pseudogene TRBV3-2) and TRBJ2-7; 10 bases align to TRBD2. The V and J ends lost 3 bases and 2 bases, in that order; junction bases with no gene match: 16. Germline assignment: CDR1 LGHDT and CDR2 YNNKEL (reference sequence). The CDR3 loop spans 19 amino acids. The CDR3: CASSHVLSSGRGGAYEQYF. CDR3 nucleotides: TGTGCCAGCAGCCACGTTCTGTCTAGCGGGAGAGGTGGCGCCTACGAGCAGTACTTC.

The J gene is TRBJ2-2, the V gene TRBV4-2, with 10 bases fitting TRBD2. V trimming: 5 bases; J trimming: 3 bases; junction bases outside the gene matches: 3. The CDR3 consists of 15 residues. Germline loops: CDR1 LGHNA, CDR2 YNFKEQ. CDR3 DNA sequence: TGTGCCAGCAGCGAGACTAGCGGGTACACCGGGGAGCTGTTTTTT. Its translation is CASSETSGYTGELFF.

The rearrangement uses TRBV7-3 and TRBJ1-1; TRBD1 aligns across 7 bases. There are 15 residues in the CDR3. V trimming: 5 bases; J trimming: 0 bases; junction bases outside the gene matches: 6. Germline V CDR1 and CDR2: SGHTA, FQGTGA. The CDR3 loop is CASSPTGEVNTEAFF. Written as DNA, the CDR3 is TGTGCCAGCAGCCCCACAGGGGAGGTGAACACTGAAGCTTTCTTT.

V usage is TRBV19 and J usage is TRBJ2-4, with 11 bases fitting TRBD1. V dropped 0 bases and J dropped 9; count of bases not matched to a gene: 10. The CDR3 runs to 17 residues. Germline values: CDR1 LNHDA, CDR2 SQIVND (reference sequence). In DNA form, the CDR3 reads TGTGCCAGTAGTATAGATAGGCTTCGGGACAGGGGGGGCATTCAGTACTTC. Amino acid sequence: CASSIDRLRDRGGIQYF.

V is TRBV30 and J is TRBJ2-1; 7 bases agree with TRBD1. V was pared by 0 bases and J by 9 bases, with 2 bases of the junction left unmatched. Germline V CDR1 and CDR2: GTSNPN, SVGIG (reference sequence). CDR3 length: 12 residues. The DNA for the CDR3 is TGTGCCTGGAGTGTACAGGGGCGTGAGCAGTTCTTC. It encodes CAWSVQGREQFF.

The gene calls are TRBV24-1 and TRBJ1-5; TRBD1 matches 8 bases. The CDR3 consists of 19 residues. CDR1 and CDR2 (germline): KGHDR, SFDVKD. V lost 3 bases, J lost 0 bases, and 12 bases stayed unmatched. CDR3 in amino acids: CATSDPDRETPYSNQPQHF. The CDR3 bases are TGTGCCACCAGTGATCCGGACAGGGAAACCCCTTATAGCAATCAGCCCCAGCATTTT.

This rearrangement joins TRBV5-8 to TRBJ2-2; 10 bases align to TRBD2. The CDR3 spans 15 residues. CDR1 and CDR2 (germline): SGHTS, YDEGEE. The V gene end was trimmed by 0 bases and the J gene end by 7 bases; junction bases not matched to a gene: 3. In nucleotides, the CDR3 is TGTGCCAGCAGCTTGGCTAGCGGGGGCGGCGGGGAGCTGTTTTTT. Its protein is CASSLASGGGGELFF.

This rearrangement joins TRBV6-5 to TRBJ1-1, with 8 bases identical to TRBD1. CDR1 and CDR2 (germline): MNHEY, SVGAGI. The CDR3 totals 14 residues. Trimming cost V 6 bases and J 3 bases; bases outside gene matches: 6. This CDR3 is CASRGQVVDTEAFF. CDR3 DNA sequence: TGTGCCAGCAGGGGACAGGTGGTTGACACTGAAGCTTTCTTT.

The genes are TRBV7-2 and TRBJ2-5; D remains unclear. The CDR3 is 15 residues long. V shed 4 bases and J shed 1 base, with 13 bases lying between them. The germline gives CDR1 SGHTA, CDR2 FQGNSA. The CDR3 reads CASSSQWAPQETQYF. The CDR3 nucleotides are TGTGCCAGCAGCTCACAGTGGGCCCCCCAAGAGACCCAGTACTTC.

This chain uses TRBV28 with TRBJ2-7; D may be TRBD1 (6 bases). Germline-derived CDR1 and CDR2 are MDHEN and SYDVKM. V lost 7 bases, J lost 2 bases, and 9 bases lay in between. This CDR3 spans 12 amino acids. The CDR3 loop is CASIGQPYEQYF. The CDR3 region has the DNA TGTGCCAGCATTGGACAGCCCTACGAGCAGTACTTC.

This clone was counted between two and nine times. The chain carries TRBV5-8 and TRBJ1-4, with D unresolved. The germline V gene encodes CDR1 SGHTS and CDR2 YDEGEE. The germline V and J ends were trimmed by 2 bases and 7 bases, with 12 bases remaining between them. The CDR3 is made up of 14 amino acids. CDR3 sequence reads: CASSFGVLSEKLFF. The CDR3 nucleotides are TGTGCCAGCAGCTTCGGTGTTTTGAGTGAAAAACTGTTTTTT.

The chain joins TRBV28 to TRBJ1-4, with 7 bases that match TRBD1. The CDR3 length is 14 residues. CDR1 is MDHEN, CDR2 SYDVKM, per germline. The trim removed 5 bases at V and 5 bases at J, leaving 5 bases unmatched. CDR3 DNA sequence: TGTGCCAGCAGTCGGGACAGTGAGAATGAAAAACTGTTTTTT. It yields the protein CASSRDSENEKLFF.

The chain is built from TRBV28 and TRBJ2-7; 8 bases match TRBD2. The CDR3 is 17 amino acids. Losses at the gene ends were 0 bases for V and 2 bases for J; bases not matched to a gene: 9. From germline, CDR1 is MDHEN and CDR2 SYDVKM. The CDR3 DNA is TGTGCCAGCAGTTTATGGCCGGGGGGGCCTGGACCCTACGAGCAGTACTTC. Translation: CASSLWPGGPGPYEQYF.

The gene calls are TRBV5-4 and TRBJ2-5; 10 nucleotides line up with TRBD2. After removal of 2 bases from V and 0 bases from J, the junction contained 10 bases not matched to a gene. The CDR3 has 18 amino acids. From germline, CDR1 is SGHNT and CDR2 YYREEE (reference sequence). The CDR3 loop is CASSFGTLSGRYQETQYF. CDR3 bases: TGTGCCAGCAGCTTCGGGACCCTTAGCGGGAGGTACCAAGAGACCCAGTACTTC.

The chain couples TRBV28 to TRBJ2-7; a weak D match, TRBD1 (6 bases). The germline gives CDR1 MDHEN, CDR2 SYDVKM. CDR3 size: 16 residues. Trimming removed 5 bases from V and 3 bases from J, with 20 bases in between. The DNA for the CDR3 is TGTGCCAGCAGTGGCAACTGGGGGCCCACCAGCTACGAGCAGTACTTC. Its translation: CASSGNWGPTSYEQYF.

The chain couples TRBV9 to TRBJ2-1; the match to TRBD2 covers 9 bases. The CDR3 totals 16 residues. Per the germline V gene, CDR1 is SGDLS and CDR2 is YYNGEE. The V and J ends lost 0 bases and 5 bases, in that order; junction bases with no gene match: 6. Here the CDR3 DNA reads TGTGCCAGCAGCGTAGGGCCAGCGGGAGGTAACAATGAGCAGTTCTTC. It specifies CASSVGPAGGNNEQFF.

The count of this clone is one. This rearrangement joins TRBV2 to TRBJ2-2, with D hard to call. This CDR3 is 13 amino acids long. Germline V lookup: CDR1 SNHLY, CDR2 FYNNEI. V lost 4 bases and J lost 5, with 8 bases in between. CDR3 amino acids: CASSAQATGELFF. CDR3 sequence (DNA): TGTGCCAGCAGTGCCCAAGCGACCGGGGAGCTGTTTTTT.

This clone was observed once. The V and J genes are TRBV3-1 (or the pseudogene TRBV3-2) and TRBJ1-5, with D perhaps matching TRBD1 (6 bases). Germline assignment: CDR1 LGHDT and CDR2 YNNKEL (reference sequence). There are 14 residues in the CDR3. Deletions cut 4 bases from V and 7 bases from J, with 14 bases between. The CDR3 sequence is CASSPQGSGQPQHF. For the CDR3, the DNA is TGTGCCAGCAGCCCACAGGGAAGTGGCCAGCCCCAGCATTTT.

This clone was picked up a small number of times. The V gene is TRBV5-4, the J gene TRBJ2-1, with 8 bases identical to TRBD1. Trimming cost V 4 bases and J 9 bases; bases outside gene matches: 3. CDR3 length: 12 amino acids. The germline CDR1 and CDR2 sequences are SGHNT and YYREEE (reference sequence). CDR3: CASSPDRVEQFF. Written as DNA, the CDR3 is TGTGCCAGCAGCCCGGACAGGGTTGAGCAGTTCTTC.

This clone was seen a single time. V usage is TRBV11-1 and J usage is TRBJ2-1, with D possibly TRBD1 on 5 matching bases. The CDR3 sequence is 12 residues long. Germline loops: CDR1 SGHAT, CDR2 FQDESV (reference sequence). The germline V and J ends were trimmed by 2 bases and 8 bases, with 7 bases remaining between them. The CDR3 DNA sequence: TGTGCCAGCAGCTTATGGGGCCATGAGCAGTTCTTC. Translating it yields CASSLWGHEQFF.

This clone occurred a few times. CDR3 coding DNA: TGTGCCTGGAGGAGGGACTGGAACAACTACGAGCAGTACTTC. It translates to CAWRRDWNNYEQYF. The chain couples TRBV30 to TRBJ2-7, with a tentative D call TRBD2 (6 bases). The ends were cut back, 3 bases at V and 3 bases at J, with 15 bases in the middle. CDR3 length: 14 amino acids. Per germline, CDR1 GTSNPN and CDR2 SVGIG (reference sequence).

The chain combines TRBV3-1 (or the pseudogene TRBV3-2) with TRBJ2-7; unclear D gene. From germline, CDR1 is LGHDT and CDR2 YNNKEL (reference sequence). With 3 bases removed from V and 3 bases from J, the gap between germline ends came to 9 bases. The CDR3 totals 13 residues. This chain's CDR3 is CASSHRLNYEQYF. DNA for the CDR3: TGTGCCAGCAGCCACAGACTGAACTACGAGCAGTACTTC.

The V call is TRBV4-1, the J call TRBJ2-1; maybe TRBD2 (5 bases). The CDR3 runs to 13 residues. In germline, CDR1 is MGHRA, CDR2 YSYEKL. With 1 base removed from V and 11 bases from J, the gap between germline ends came to 12 bases. CDR3 coding DNA: TGCGCCAGCAGCCAAGGGGGTAGCGAGCAGCAGTTCTTC. Translating gives CASSQGGSEQQFF.